This T cell receptor beta chain was observed in a study of blood T cell repertoires in COVID-19. On the study more broadly: The United States, Italy and Spain provided the acute and convalescent COVID-19 samples. Sources were T cells, B-cell-depleted T cells, or PBMCs; the material itself was cDNA or gDNA.

The CDR3 contains 16 residues. In germline, CDR1 is SGHTA, CDR2 FQGTGA. The germline V and J ends were trimmed by 5 bases and 0 bases, with 13 bases remaining between them. The repertoire was sequenced with immunoSEQ multiplex PCR; TCRdb's copy has only in-frame clones and lacks some. This sample has fewer than 200,000 clones, with 88% found just once. The source material was peripheral blood. V gene TRBV7-3 combines with J gene TRBJ2-2; D ambiguous. The receptor was isolated from a man in his forties or fifties who had recovered from COVID-19. The CDR3 nucleotides are TGTGCCAGCAGCCCTATTTCGGGTCCGAACACCGGGGAGCTGTTTTTT. This encodes CASSPISGPNTGELFF.